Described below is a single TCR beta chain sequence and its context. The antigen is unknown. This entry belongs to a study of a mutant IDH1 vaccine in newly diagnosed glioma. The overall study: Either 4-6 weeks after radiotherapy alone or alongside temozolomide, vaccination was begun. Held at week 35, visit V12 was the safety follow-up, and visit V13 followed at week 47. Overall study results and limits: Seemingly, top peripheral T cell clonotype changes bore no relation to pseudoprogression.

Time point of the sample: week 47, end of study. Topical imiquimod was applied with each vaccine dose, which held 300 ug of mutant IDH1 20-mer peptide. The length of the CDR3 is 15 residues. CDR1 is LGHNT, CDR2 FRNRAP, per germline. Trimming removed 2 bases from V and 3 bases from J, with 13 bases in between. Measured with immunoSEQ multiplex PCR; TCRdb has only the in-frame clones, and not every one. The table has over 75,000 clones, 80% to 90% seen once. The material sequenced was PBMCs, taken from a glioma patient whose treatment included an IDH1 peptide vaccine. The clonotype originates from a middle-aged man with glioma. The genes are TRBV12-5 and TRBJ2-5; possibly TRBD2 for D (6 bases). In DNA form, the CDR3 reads TGTGCTAGTGGTTTGTGGGGGGTCCCAAAAGAGACCCAGTACTTC. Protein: CASGLWGVPKETQYF.